This T cell receptor (beta chain) was sequenced for a study of OX40 agonist ivuxolimab in advanced cancers. Using immunoSEQ multiplex PCR, the repertoire was profiled, and TCRdb retains in-frame clones only, with some absent. The table lists 100,000 or so clones, around nine tenths of them singletons. The CDR3 covers 19 residues. The V end was cut by 2 bases, the J end by 1 base, with 22 bases between. Germline assignment: CDR1 SGHAT and CDR2 FQNNGV. This receptor was obtained from an adult with an advanced solid tumor such as melanoma, head and neck, liver or kidney cancer. Here the sequenced sample was CD4+ or CD8+ T cells sorted from blood, taken in a trial of the OX40 agonist ivuxolimab. The chain joins TRBV11-2 to TRBJ2-3; tentatively, D is TRBD1 (7 bases). The CDR3 is CASSLWGQGGALGTDTQYF. The CDR3 nucleotides are TGTGCCAGCAGCTTATGGGGCCAGGGGGGCGCTTTAGGCACAGATACGCAGTATTTT.